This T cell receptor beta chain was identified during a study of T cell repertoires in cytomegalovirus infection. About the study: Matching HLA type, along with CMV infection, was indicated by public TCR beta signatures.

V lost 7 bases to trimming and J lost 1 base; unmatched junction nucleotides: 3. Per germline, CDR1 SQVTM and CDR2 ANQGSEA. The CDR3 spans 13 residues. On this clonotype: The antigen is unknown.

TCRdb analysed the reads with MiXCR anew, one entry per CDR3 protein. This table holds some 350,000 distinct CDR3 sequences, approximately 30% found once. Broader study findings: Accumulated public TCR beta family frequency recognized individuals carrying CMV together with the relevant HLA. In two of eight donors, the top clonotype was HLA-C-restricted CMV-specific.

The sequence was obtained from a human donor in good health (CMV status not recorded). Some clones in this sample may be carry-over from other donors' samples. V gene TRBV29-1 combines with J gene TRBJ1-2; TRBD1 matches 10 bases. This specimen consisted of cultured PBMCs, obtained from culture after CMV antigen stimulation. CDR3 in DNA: TGCAGCGCAGACAGGGGGCATAACTATGGCTACACCTTC. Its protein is CSADRGHNYGYTF.